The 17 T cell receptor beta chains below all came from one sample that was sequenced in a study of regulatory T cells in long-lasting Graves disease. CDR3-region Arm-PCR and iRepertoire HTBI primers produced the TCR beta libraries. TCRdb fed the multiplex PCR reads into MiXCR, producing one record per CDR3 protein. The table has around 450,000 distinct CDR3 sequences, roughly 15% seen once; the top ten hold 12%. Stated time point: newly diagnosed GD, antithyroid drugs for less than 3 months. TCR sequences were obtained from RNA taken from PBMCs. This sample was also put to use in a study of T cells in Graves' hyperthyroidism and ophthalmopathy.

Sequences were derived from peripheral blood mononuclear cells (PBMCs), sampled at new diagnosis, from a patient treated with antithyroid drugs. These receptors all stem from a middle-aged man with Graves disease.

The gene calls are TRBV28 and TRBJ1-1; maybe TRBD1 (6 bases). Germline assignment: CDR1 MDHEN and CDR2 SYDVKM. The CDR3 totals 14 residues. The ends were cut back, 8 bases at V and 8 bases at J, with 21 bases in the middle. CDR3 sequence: CASSRRGPYMEAFF. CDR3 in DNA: TGTGCCAGCTCCCGCAGGGGCCCTTATATGGAAGCTTTCTTT.

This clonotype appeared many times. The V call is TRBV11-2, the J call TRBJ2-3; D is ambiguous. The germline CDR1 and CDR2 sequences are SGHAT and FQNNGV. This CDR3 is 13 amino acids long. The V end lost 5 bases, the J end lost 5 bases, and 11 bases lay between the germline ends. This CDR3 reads CASSPRLGDTQYF. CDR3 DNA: TGTGCCAGCAGCCCCCGCCTGGGAGATACGCAGTATTTT.

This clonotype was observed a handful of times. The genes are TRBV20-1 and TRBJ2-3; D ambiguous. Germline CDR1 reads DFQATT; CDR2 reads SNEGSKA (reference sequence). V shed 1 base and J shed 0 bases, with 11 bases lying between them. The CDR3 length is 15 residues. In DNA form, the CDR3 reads TGCAGTGCTAGAGTGGCGGAAACTAGCACAGATACGCAGTATTTT. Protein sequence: CSARVAETSTDTQYF.

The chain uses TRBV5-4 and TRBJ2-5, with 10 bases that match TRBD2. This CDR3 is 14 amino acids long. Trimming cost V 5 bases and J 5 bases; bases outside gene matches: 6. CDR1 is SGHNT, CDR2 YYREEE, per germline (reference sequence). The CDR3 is CASRSGRAEETQYF. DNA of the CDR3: TGTGCCAGCAGAAGCGGGAGGGCCGAGGAGACCCAGTACTTC.

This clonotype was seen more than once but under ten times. CDR3 protein: CASSSRDTGVSNQPQHF. CDR3 sequence (DNA): TGTGCCAGCAGTTCCCGCGACACAGGGGTTAGCAATCAGCCCCAGCATTTT. The rearrangement links TRBV7-2 to TRBJ1-5; 7 bases map to TRBD1. Germline CDR1 and CDR2: SGHTA and FQGNSA. The CDR3 loop spans 17 amino acids. The junction had 11 bases not matched to a gene; V was cut back by 6 bases and J by 0 bases. The full variable domain, completed using reference TRBV7-2 and TRBJ1-5, is GAGVSQSPSNKVTEKGKDVELRCDPISGHTALYWYRQSLGQGLEFLIYFQGNSAPDKSGLPSDRFSAERTGGSVSTLTIQRTQQEDSAVYLCASSSRDTGVSNQPQHFGDGTRLSIL.

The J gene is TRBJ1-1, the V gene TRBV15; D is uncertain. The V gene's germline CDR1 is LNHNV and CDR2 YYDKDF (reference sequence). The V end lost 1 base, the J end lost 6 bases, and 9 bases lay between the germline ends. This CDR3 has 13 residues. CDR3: CATSRGSLPEAFF. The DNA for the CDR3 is TGTGCCACCAGCAGAGGTAGCCTCCCTGAAGCTTTCTTT.

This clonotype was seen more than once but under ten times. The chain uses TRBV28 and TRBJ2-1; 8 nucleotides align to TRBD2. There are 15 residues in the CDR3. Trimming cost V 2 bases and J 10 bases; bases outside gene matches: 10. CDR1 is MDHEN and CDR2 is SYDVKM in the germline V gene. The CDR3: CASSLEPAGVGEQFF. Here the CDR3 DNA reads TGTGCCAGCAGTTTAGAACCAGCGGGAGTGGGGGAGCAGTTCTTC. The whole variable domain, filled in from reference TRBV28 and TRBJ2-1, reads DVKVTQSSRYLVKRTGEKVFLECVQDMDHENMFWYRQDPGLGLRLIYFSYDVKMKEKGDIPEGYSVSREKKERFSLILESASTNQTSMYLCASSLEPAGVGEQFFGPGTRLTVL.

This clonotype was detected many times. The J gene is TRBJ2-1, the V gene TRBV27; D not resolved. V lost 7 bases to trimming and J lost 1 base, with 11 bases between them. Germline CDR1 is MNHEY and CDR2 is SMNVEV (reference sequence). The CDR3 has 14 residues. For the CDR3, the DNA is TGTGCCAGCATTGATTTAGGATCCTACAATGAGCAGTTCTTC. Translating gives CASIDLGSYNEQFF.

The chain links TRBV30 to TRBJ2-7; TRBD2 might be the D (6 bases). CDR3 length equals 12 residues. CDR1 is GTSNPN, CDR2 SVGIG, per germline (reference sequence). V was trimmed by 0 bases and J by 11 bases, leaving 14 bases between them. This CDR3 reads CAWSVQEGLKYF. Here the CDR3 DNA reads TGTGCCTGGAGTGTACAGGAGGGTTTGAAGTACTTC.

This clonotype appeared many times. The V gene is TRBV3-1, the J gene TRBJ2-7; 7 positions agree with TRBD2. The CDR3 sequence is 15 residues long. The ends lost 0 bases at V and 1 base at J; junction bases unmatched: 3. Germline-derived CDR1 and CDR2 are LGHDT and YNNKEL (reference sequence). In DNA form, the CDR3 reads TGTGCCAGCAGCCAAGACAGCGGGAATTCCTACGAGCAGTACTTC. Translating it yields CASSQDSGNSYEQYF.

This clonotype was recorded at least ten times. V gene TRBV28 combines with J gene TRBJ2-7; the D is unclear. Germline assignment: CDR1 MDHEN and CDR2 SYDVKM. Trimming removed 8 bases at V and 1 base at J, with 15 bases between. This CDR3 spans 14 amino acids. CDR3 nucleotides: TGTGCCAGCTCTTACTCGGACCCATCCTACGAGCAGTACTTC. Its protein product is CASSYSDPSYEQYF.

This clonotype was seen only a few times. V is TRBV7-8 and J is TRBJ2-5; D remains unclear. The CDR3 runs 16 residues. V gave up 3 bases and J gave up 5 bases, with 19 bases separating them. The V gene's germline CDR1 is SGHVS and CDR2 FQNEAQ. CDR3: CASSLMGRLPEETQYF. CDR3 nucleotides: TGTGCCAGCAGCTTGATGGGTCGCCTCCCCGAGGAGACCCAGTACTTC.

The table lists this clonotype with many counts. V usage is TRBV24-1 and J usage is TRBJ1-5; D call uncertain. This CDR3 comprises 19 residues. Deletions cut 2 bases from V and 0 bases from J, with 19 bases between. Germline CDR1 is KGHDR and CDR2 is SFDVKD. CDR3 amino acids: CATSDYHAGRVYSNQPQHF. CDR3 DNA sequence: TGTGCCACCAGTGATTATCATGCCGGGAGGGTATATAGCAATCAGCCCCAGCATTTT.

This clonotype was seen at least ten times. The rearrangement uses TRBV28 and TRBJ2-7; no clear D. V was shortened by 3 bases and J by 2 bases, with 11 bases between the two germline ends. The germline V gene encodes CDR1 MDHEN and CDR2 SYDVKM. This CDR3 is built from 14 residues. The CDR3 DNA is TGTGCCAGCAGTTTCATTGCTCAAACCTACGAGCAGTACTTC. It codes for CASSFIAQTYEQYF.

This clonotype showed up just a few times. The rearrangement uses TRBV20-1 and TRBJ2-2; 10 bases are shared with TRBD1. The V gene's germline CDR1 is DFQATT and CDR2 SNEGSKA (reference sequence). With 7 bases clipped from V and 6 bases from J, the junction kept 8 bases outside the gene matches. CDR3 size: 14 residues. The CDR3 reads CSVDRTGGSGELFF. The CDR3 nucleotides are TGCAGTGTGGATAGGACAGGGGGGTCCGGGGAGCTGTTTTTT.

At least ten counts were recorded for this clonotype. For the CDR3, the DNA is TGTGCCAGCAGTTTAGCGGGGGGCAGGAGGAACGAGCAGTTCTTC. It translates to CASSLAGGRRNEQFF. The rearrangement uses TRBV12-3 or TRBV12-4 and TRBJ2-1; TRBD1 or TRBD2 may be the D gene (6 bases each). V was cut by 0 bases and J by 10 bases, with 16 bases left in between. The CDR3 is 15 amino acids.

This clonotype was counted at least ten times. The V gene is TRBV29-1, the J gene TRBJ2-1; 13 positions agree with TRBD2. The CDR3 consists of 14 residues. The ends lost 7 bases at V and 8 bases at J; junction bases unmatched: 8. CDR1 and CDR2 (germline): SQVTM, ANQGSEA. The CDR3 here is CSALTSGRSDEQFF. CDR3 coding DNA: TGCAGCGCCCTGACTAGCGGGAGGAGCGATGAGCAGTTCTTC.